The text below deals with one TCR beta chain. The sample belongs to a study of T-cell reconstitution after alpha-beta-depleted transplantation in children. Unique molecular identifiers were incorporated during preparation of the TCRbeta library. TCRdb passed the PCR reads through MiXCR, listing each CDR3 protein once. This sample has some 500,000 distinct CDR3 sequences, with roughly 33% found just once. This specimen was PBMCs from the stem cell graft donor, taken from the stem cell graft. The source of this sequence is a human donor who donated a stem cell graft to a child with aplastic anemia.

The CDR3 sequence is CASSLPGNVEPLEMSGELFF. The CDR3 region has the DNA TGTGCCAGCAGCTTGCCAGGAAATGTTGAGCCCCTCGAGATGTCCGGGGAGCTGTTTTTT. The V gene is TRBV5-6, the J gene TRBJ2-2; no clear D. V was trimmed by 1 base and J by 6 bases, leaving 28 bases between them. Germline V CDR1 and CDR2: SGHDT, YYEEEE. The CDR3 has 20 residues.